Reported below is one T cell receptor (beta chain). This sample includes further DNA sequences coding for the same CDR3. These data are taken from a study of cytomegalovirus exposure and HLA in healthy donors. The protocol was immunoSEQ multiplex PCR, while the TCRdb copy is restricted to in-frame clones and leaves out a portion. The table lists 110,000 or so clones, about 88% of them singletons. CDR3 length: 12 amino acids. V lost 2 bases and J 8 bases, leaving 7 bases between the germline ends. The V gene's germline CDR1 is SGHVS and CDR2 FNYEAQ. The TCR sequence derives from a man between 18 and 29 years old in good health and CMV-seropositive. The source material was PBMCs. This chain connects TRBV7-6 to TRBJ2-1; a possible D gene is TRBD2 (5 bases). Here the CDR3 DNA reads TGTGCCAGCAGCTTACTTAGCGATGAGCAGTTCTTC. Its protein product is CASSLLSDEQFF.